This passage covers 18 T cell receptor delta chains from one sample sequenced in a study of gamma-delta chains in newborns, infants, children. TCRdb made new clone calls on the reads using CATT. Of 5,800 or so delta-chain clones listed, 0.42% were seen once; the top ten hold 14%. Sequences were obtained from blood. These receptors all stem from a child who was a newborn, infant or young child, either healthy, febrile or measles-vaccinated (not recorded which).

A remark on this clone: A read error is possible here, since a much larger clone lies one base away. The rearrangement joins TRDV2 to TRDJ3, with 8 bases that match TRDD3. Germline V gene lookup returns CDR1 GEAIGNYY and CDR2 EKD. CDR3 length: 20 amino acids. The CDR3 loop is CACDTWGMVSSSWGTRQMFF. Here the CDR3 DNA reads TGTGCCTGTGACACCTGGGGGATGGTCTCCAGCTCCTGGGGCACCCGACAGATGTTTTTC.

This clone is labeled as large. Other DNA sequences in this sample translate to the same CDR3. The rearrangement links TRDV2 to TRDJ3, with TRDD3 identical over 13 bases. Germline trimming cut 0 bases from V and 0 bases from J; bases unmatched to any gene: 7. Germline values: CDR1 GEAIGNYY, CDR2 EKD. This CDR3 has 21 residues. The CDR3 loop is CACDTVTGGYAGSWDTRQMFF. Written as DNA, the CDR3 is TGTGCCTGTGACACCGTTACTGGGGGATACGCTGGCTCCTGGGACACCCGACAGATGTTTTTC.

Concerning this clone: A read error may explain this, as a much larger clone is one base away. Other DNA sequences in this sample translate to the same CDR3. The V and J genes are TRDV2 and TRDJ3; TRDD3 matches 10 bases. This CDR3 spans 18 amino acids. Looked up from germline, CDR1 is GEAIGNYY and CDR2 is EKD. For the CDR3, the DNA is TGTGCCCGTGACACCGGGGGATACGCGTCCTGGGACACCCGACAGATGTTTTTC. It is translated as CARDTGGYASWDTRQMFF.

This clone appeared a few times. A much more abundant neighbour one base away suggests this may be a read error. The chain joins TRDV2 to TRDJ3; 9 nucleotides align to TRDD3. Trimming took 1 base from V and 1 from J; bases not matched to a gene: 10. Per germline, CDR1 GEAIGNYY and CDR2 EKD. The CDR3 consists of 20 residues. CDR3 amino acids: CACDTLTRGYGSWDTRQMFF. As DNA, the CDR3 is TGTGCCTGTGACACTCTTACTAGGGGATACGGGTCCTGGGACACCCGACAGATGTTTTTC.

This clone was observed a handful of times. The mismatch at residue 8 between this DNA's translation and the TCRdb protein of a much larger clone likely reflects a read error; the protein shown is translated from the DNA. V gene TRDV2 combines with J gene TRDJ1, with TRDD3 matching over 8 bases. With 2 bases clipped from V and 0 bases from J, the junction kept 10 bases outside the gene matches. Germline V gives CDR1 GEAIGNYY, CDR2 EKD. The CDR3 length is 17 residues. The CDR3 region has the DNA TGTGCCTGTGACATACTGGGGGGTACGGAGTACACCGATAAACTCATCTTT. This sequence encodes CACDILGGTEYTDKLIF.

This clone was observed a few times. A single base separates this from a much larger clone, so it may be a read error. The same CDR3 also results from other DNA sequences found in this sample. V usage is TRDV2 and J usage is TRDJ3, with D perhaps matching TRDD3 (6 bases). The CDR3 loop spans 18 amino acids. Germline V gene sequence: CDR1 GEAIGNYY, CDR2 EKD. Deletions cut 0 bases from V and 1 base from J, with 12 bases between. The CDR3 nucleotides read TGTGCCTGTGACACCCTGGGGACTAGTTCCTGGGACACCCGACAGATGTTTTTC. It is translated as CACDTLGTSSWDTRQMFF.

For this clone: This DNA's translation differs at residue 4 from TCRdb's protein, which comes from a much larger clone; a read error is likely, and the protein shown is translated from the DNA. The chain employs TRDV2 and TRDJ2, with 7 bases that match TRDD3. V dropped 5 bases and J dropped 0; count of bases not matched to a gene: 11. CDR1 GEAIGNYY and CDR2 EKD come from the germline V gene. The CDR3 has 17 residues. This CDR3 reads CACGPVLGPSLTAQLFF. CDR3 DNA sequence: TGTGCCTGTGGCCCTGTACTGGGGCCCTCTTTGACAGCACAACTCTTCTTT.

This clone was observed a handful of times. A read error may explain this, as a much larger clone is one base away. The sample holds other DNA sequences that translate to the same CDR3. The rearrangement joins TRDV2 to TRDJ3; 8 nucleotides match TRDD3. The V segment lost 1 base and the J segment 0 bases; nucleotides outside the gene matches: 7. The CDR3 has 19 amino acids. The V gene's germline CDR1 is GEAIGNYY and CDR2 EKD. CDR3 coding DNA: TGTGCCTGTGACACAGCCTGGGGATACCGCTCCTGGGACACCCGACAGATGTTTTTC. Translation gives CACDTAWGYRSWDTRQMFF.

Of note for this clone: The translation of this DNA and the TCRdb protein of a much larger clone differ at residue 5, probably owing to a read error; the protein shown here is translated from the DNA. The chain links TRDV2 to TRDJ3; 9 bases map to TRDD3. This CDR3 has 17 residues. After removal of 2 bases from V and 3 bases from J, the junction contained 4 bases not matched to a gene. Germline CDR1 is GEAIGNYY and CDR2 is EKD. The CDR3 is CACDIVGGYWDTRQMFF. Here the CDR3 DNA reads TGTGCCTGTGACATCGTTGGGGGATACTGGGACACCCGACAGATGTTTTTC.

About this clone itself: The protein in TCRdb stems from a much larger clone and differs at residue 14 from this DNA's translation, likely a read error; here the protein is translated from the DNA. The chain uses TRDV2 and TRDJ3, with 9 bases fitting TRDD3. The CDR3 has 16 residues. From germline, CDR1 is GEAIGNYY and CDR2 EKD. For the CDR3, the DNA is TGTGCCTGTGACACCGGGGGATACTGGGACACCCGACAGATTTTTTTC. It translates to CACDTGGYWDTRQIFF.

This clone was seen only a few times. A single base separates this from a much larger clone, so it may be a read error. The chain carries TRDV2 and TRDJ3; 7 positions match TRDD3. The junction had 20 bases not matched to a gene; V was cut back by 1 base and J by 3 bases. The CDR3 loop spans 22 amino acids. The germline gives CDR1 GEAIGNYY, CDR2 EKD. In nucleotides, the CDR3 is TGTGCCTGTGACACTCTAATTTTACGGGATACCCTTTCAGGCTGGGACACCCGACAGATGTTTTTC. It codes for CACDTLILRDTLSGWDTRQMFF.

Note on this clone: This likely reflects a read error, since a far larger clone is one base away. This sample also contains other DNA sequences that code for the same CDR3. The J gene is TRDJ1, the V gene TRDV2, with D unresolved. The CDR3 runs 14 residues. Germline CDR1 is GEAIGNYY and CDR2 is EKD. The CDR3: CACDTVGHTDKLIF. The CDR3 DNA follows: TGCGCCTGTGACACCGTAGGGCACACCGATAAACTCATCTTT.

On this clone: This DNA's translation and the protein TCRdb lists, from a much larger clone, do not match at residue 4, likely due to a read error; the protein shown is translated from the DNA. The chain is built from TRDV2 and TRDJ3; D may be TRDD3 (6 bases). The V gene's germline CDR1 is GEAIGNYY and CDR2 EKD. This CDR3 comprises 18 residues. The CDR3 bases are TGTGCCTGTGGCACCGTGGGGGCCAGCTCCTGGGACACCCGACAGATGTTTTTC. The encoded protein is CACGTVGASSWDTRQMFF.

This clone was seen more than once but under ten times. The amino acid sequence in TCRdb belongs to a much larger clone and departs from this DNA's translation at residue 16, likely a sequencing read error; the sequence shown is translated from the DNA. The chain has TRDV2 and TRDJ3; 9 bases agree with TRDD3. Germline V gives CDR1 GEAIGNYY, CDR2 EKD. V trimming: 1 base; J trimming: 20 bases; junction bases outside the gene matches: 23. The CDR3 is 18 amino acids. CDR3 sequence reads: CACDTGGYWTWDTRQVFF. CDR3 DNA: TGTGCCTGTGACACTGGGGGATATTGGACCTGGGACACCCGGCAGGTGTTTTTC.

This clone was counted only a few times. Being one base from a much bigger clone, this may be a read error. The rearrangement uses TRDV2 and TRDJ3; 13 positions match TRDD3. Germline CDR1 and CDR2: GEAIGNYY and EKD. This CDR3 has 19 residues. In DNA form, the CDR3 reads TGTGCCTGTGGCACCGTTACTGGGGGATACGCTCGGGACACCCGACAGATGTTTTTC. It specifies CACGTVTGGYARDTRQMFF.

Notes on this clone: Being one base from a much bigger clone, this may be a read error. V gene TRDV2 combines with J gene TRDJ3; 9 nucleotides align to TRDD3. This CDR3 is built from 20 residues. Germline CDR1 reads GEAIGNYY; CDR2 reads EKD. The CDR3 coding sequence is TGTGCCTGTGACACCGTCCGACTGGGGGAGAGCTCCTGGGACGCCCGACAGATGTTTTTC. Translation: CACDTVRLGESSWDARQMFF.

Remarks on this clone: The protein TCRdb lists belongs to a much larger clone and differs from this DNA's translation at residue 3, which points to a read error; the protein shown is made from the DNA. The J gene is TRDJ1, the V gene TRDV2; 8 positions match TRDD3. CDR3 length: 18 residues. CDR1 is GEAIGNYY and CDR2 is EKD in the germline V gene. The CDR3 spells CARDTLGILYEKIDKLIF. The CDR3 DNA reads TGTGCCCGTGACACGCTGGGGATACTATACGAAAAGATCGATAAACTCATCTTT.

In its sample, this clone was seen a few times. The amino acid sequence in TCRdb belongs to a much larger clone and departs from this DNA's translation at residue 3, likely a sequencing read error; the sequence shown is translated from the DNA. The chain is built from TRDV2 and TRDJ2; 9 nucleotides align to TRDD3. The CDR3 length is 14 residues. Germline lookup yields CDR1 GEAIGNYY and CDR2 EKD. CDR3 sequence reads: CARDTWGITAQLFF. DNA for the CDR3: TGTGCCCGTGACACCTGGGGGATCACAGCACAACTCTTCTTT.